What follows are 8 T cell receptor beta chains derived from one specimen sequenced in a study of blood T cell repertoires in COVID-19. Repertoires were generated with immunoSEQ multiplex PCR, while TCRdb's copy carries only in-frame clones and drops some. The data contain 250,000 to 300,000 clones, roughly nine tenths of them singletons. Material: peripheral blood. The receptor source for this set is a woman aged 30 to 39 with COVID-19, enrolled during active disease.

This sequence joins TRBV18 and TRBJ2-1, with D maybe TRBD2 (6 bases). Trimming removed 1 base from V and 9 bases from J, with 19 bases in between. The CDR3 has 16 residues. In germline, CDR1 is KGHSH, CDR2 LQKENI. The CDR3, as DNA: TGTGCCAGCTCACCACAAACTAGTGGGACTCAGACTGAGCAGTTCTTC. Its translation: CASSPQTSGTQTEQFF.

The rearrangement joins TRBV5-4 to TRBJ1-2; 9 bases line up with TRBD1. Germline values: CDR1 SGHNT, CDR2 YYREEE (reference sequence). V trimming: 4 bases; J trimming: 3 bases; junction bases outside the gene matches: 7. This CDR3 is built from 15 residues. CDR3 bases: TGTGCCAGCAGCACGACAACAGGGGGCGACTATGGCTACACCTTC. It specifies CASSTTTGGDYGYTF.

The V call is TRBV5-1, the J call TRBJ1-1; D remains unclear. The germline V and J ends were trimmed by 4 bases and 0 bases, with 19 bases remaining between them. Germline V gives CDR1 SGHRS, CDR2 YFSETQ. The CDR3 has 17 amino acids. This CDR3 reads CASSAHPGVGMNTEAFF. The CDR3 DNA reads TGCGCCAGCAGCGCGCACCCGGGAGTGGGCATGAACACTGAAGCTTTCTTT. The full variable domain, rest sourced from reference TRBV5-1 and TRBJ1-1, is KAGVTQTPRYLIKTRGQQVTLSCSPISGHRSVSWYQQTPGQGLQFLFEYFSETQRNKGNFPGRFSGRQFSNSRSEMNVSTLELGDSALYLCASSAHPGVGMNTEAFFGQGTRLTVV.

The chain links TRBV5-4 to TRBJ2-7; TRBD2 agrees at 7 bases. Germline trimming cut 3 bases from V and 4 bases from J; bases unmatched to any gene: 4. CDR3 length: 13 amino acids. Germline V gene sequence: CDR1 SGHNT, CDR2 YYREEE (reference sequence). The CDR3 loop is CASSWGGRYEQYF. The CDR3 DNA sequence: TGTGCCAGCAGCTGGGGGGGTAGGTACGAGCAGTACTTC.

The chain combines TRBV4-1 with TRBJ2-1; a possible D gene is TRBD2 (6 bases). The CDR3 is made up of 16 amino acids. The germline V gene encodes CDR1 MGHRA and CDR2 YSYEKL. The V end lost 3 bases, the J end lost 8 bases, and 20 bases lay between the germline ends. As DNA, the CDR3 is TGCGCCAGCAGCCAGGGGGGAGGACCTCCCCTCTATGAGCAGTTCTTC. It yields the protein CASSQGGGPPLYEQFF.

The V and J genes are TRBV27 and TRBJ2-4; a weak D match, TRBD1 (6 bases). The CDR3 loop spans 16 amino acids. The germline V and J ends were trimmed by 8 bases and 0 bases, with 17 bases remaining between them. Germline assignment: CDR1 MNHEY and CDR2 SMNVEV (reference sequence). The CDR3 DNA sequence: TGTGCCAGCGCACCGGGCAGGGGCCTAGCCAAAAACATTCAGTACTTC. It specifies CASAPGRGLAKNIQYF.

This clone was recorded only once. V is TRBV9 and J is TRBJ2-1; D possibly corresponds to TRBD2 (5 bases). The CDR3 sequence is 15 residues long. Trimming pared 0 bases from V and 9 bases from J, leaving 16 bases between. Germline-derived CDR1 and CDR2 are SGDLS and YYNGEE. The CDR3 is CASSVATSTRPEQFF. DNA for the CDR3: TGTGCCAGCAGCGTAGCTACTTCTACTAGGCCTGAGCAGTTCTTC.

The gene calls are TRBV6-2 or TRBV6-3 and TRBJ2-7, with TRBD2 matching 7 bases. CDR1 is MNHEY and CDR2 is SVGEGT in the germline V gene. CDR3 length equals 15 residues. The V and J ends lost 4 bases and 1 base, in that order; junction bases with no gene match: 7. CDR3 DNA sequence: TGTGCCAGCAGTTCCGCGGGGGACCCTTCCTACGAGCAGTACTTC. Its translation is CASSSAGDPSYEQYF.